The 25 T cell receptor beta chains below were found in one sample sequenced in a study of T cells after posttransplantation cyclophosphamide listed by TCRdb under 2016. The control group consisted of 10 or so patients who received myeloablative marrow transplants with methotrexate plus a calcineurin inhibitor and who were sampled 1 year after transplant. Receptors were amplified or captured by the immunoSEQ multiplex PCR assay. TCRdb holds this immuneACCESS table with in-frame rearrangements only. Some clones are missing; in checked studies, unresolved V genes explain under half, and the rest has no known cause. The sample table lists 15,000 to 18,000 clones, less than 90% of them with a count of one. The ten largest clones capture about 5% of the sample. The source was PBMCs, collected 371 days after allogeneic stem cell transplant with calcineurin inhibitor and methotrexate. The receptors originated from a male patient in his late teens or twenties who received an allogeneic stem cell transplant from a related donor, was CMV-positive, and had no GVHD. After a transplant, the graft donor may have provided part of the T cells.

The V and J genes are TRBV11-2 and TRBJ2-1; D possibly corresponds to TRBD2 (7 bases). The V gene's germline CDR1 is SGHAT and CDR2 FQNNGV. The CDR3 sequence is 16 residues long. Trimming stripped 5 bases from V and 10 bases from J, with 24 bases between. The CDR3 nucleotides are TGTGCCAGCAGCCCACCGGGCGCGGGGGCCTCGACCGAGCAGTTCTTC. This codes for CASSPPGAGASTEQFF.

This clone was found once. The DNA of the CDR3 is TGTGCCAGCTCACCGAAGGGGGCAAGCACTGAAGCTTTCTTT. Amino acid sequence: CASSPKGASTEAFF. The chain uses TRBV18 and TRBJ1-1, with 7 bases matching TRBD1. Germline CDR1 is KGHSH and CDR2 is LQKENI. The V segment lost 3 bases and the J segment 4 bases; nucleotides outside the gene matches: 5. The CDR3 is 14 amino acids. The full variable domain, in which reference TRBV18 and TRBJ1-1 provide the parts outside the CDR3, is NAGVMQNPRHLVRRRGQEARLRCSPMKGHSHVYWYRQLPEEGLKFMVYLQKENIIDESGMPKERFSAEFPKEGPSILRIQQVVRGDSAAYFCASSPKGASTEAFFGQGTRLTVV.

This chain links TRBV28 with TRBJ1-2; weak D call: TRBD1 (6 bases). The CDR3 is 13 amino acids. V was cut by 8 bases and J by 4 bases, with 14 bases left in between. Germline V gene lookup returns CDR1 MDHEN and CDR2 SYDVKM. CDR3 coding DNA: TGTGCCAGCCGAGGGGGACCCTCCTATGGCTACACCTTC. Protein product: CASRGGPSYGYTF.

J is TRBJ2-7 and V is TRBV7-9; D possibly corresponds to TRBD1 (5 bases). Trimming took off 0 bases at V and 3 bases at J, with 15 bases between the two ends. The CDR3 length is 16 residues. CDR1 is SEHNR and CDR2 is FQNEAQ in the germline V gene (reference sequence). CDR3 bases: TGTGCCAGCAGCTTAGCGGGGCAGGGCCCCCTCTACGAGCAGTACTTC. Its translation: CASSLAGQGPLYEQYF.

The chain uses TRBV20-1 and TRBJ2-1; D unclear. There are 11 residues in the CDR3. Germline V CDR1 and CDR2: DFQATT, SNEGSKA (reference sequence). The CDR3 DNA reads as TGCAGCGCAACCCCCAACAGTGAGCAGTTCTTC. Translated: CSATPNSEQFF.

The CDR3 region is CASSLLQSSPAGYGYTF. CDR3 nucleotide sequence: TGTGCCAGCAGCTTGCTTCAAAGCTCGCCAGCGGGGTATGGCTACACCTTC. The chain is built from TRBV5-6 and TRBJ1-2; D ambiguous. The V end was cut by 1 base, the J end by 5 bases, with 21 bases between. Germline values: CDR1 SGHDT, CDR2 YYEEEE. The CDR3 runs to 17 residues.

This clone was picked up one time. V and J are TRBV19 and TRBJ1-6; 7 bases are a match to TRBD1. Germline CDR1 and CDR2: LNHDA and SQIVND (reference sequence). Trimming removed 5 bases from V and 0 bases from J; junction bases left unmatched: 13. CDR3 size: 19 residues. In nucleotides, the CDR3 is TGTGCCAGTAGTCCGCCCCTGAGGGACAGCCGCTCCTATAATTCACCCCTCCACTTT. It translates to CASSPPLRDSRSYNSPLHF.

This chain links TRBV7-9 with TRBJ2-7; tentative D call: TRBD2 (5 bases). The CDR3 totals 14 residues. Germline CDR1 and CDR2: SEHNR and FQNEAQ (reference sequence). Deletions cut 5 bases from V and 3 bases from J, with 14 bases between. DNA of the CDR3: TGTGCCAGCAGCCCCGCGTCGGGAATCTACGAGCAGTACTTC. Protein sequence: CASSPASGIYEQYF. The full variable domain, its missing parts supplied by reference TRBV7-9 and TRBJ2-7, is DTGVSQNPRHKITKRGQNVTFRCDPISEHNRLYWYRQTLGQGPEFLTYFQNEAQLEKSRLLSDRFSAERPKGSFSTLEIQRTEQGDSAMYLCASSPASGIYEQYFGPGTRLTVT.

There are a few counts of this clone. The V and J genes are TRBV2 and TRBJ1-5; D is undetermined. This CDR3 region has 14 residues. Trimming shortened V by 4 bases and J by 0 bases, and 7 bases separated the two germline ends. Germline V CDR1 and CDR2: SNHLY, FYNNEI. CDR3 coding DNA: TGTGCCAGCAGTGGTTTTAATAGCAATCAGCCCCAGCATTTT. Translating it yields CASSGFNSNQPQHF.

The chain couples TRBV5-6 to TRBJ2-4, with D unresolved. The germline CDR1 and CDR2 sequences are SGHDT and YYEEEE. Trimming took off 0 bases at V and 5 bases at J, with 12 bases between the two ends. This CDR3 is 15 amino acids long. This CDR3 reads CASSLELEIQNIQYF. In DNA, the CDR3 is TGTGCCAGCAGCTTGGAATTGGAGATACAAAACATTCAGTACTTC.

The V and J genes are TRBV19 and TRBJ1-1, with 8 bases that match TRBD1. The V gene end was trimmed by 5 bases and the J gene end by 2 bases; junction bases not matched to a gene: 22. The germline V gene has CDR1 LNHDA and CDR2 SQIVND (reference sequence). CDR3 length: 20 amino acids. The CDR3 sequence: CASSALHYPGGANRNTEAFF. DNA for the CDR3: TGTGCCAGTAGTGCACTCCATTACCCAGGGGGCGCTAATAGAAACACTGAAGCTTTCTTT. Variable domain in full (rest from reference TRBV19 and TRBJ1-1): DGGITQSPKYLFRKEGQNVTLSCEQNLNHDAMYWYRQDPGQGLRLIYYSQIVNDFQKGDIAEGYSVSREKKESFPLTVTSAQKNPTAFYLCASSALHYPGGANRNTEAFFGQGTRLTVV.

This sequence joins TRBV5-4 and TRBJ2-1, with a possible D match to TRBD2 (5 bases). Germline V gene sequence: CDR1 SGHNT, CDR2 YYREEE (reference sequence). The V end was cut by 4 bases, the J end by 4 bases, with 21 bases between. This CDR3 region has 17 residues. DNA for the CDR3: TGTGCCAGCAGCCAAGATGCTACGGGGATCATTTACAATGAGCAGTTCTTC. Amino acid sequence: CASSQDATGIIYNEQFF.

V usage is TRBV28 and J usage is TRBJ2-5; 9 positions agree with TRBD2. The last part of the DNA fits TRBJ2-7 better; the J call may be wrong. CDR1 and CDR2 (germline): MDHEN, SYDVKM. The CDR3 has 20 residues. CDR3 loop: CASNRAITKIAGELLYEQYF. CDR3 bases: TGTGCCAGCAACCGGGCAATTACAAAGATAGCGGGGGAATTGCTCTACGAGCAGTACTTC.

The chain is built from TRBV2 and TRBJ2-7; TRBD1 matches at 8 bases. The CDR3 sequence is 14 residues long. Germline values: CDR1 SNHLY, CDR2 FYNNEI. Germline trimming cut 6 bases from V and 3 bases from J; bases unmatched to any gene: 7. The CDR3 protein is CASRGQENVYEQYF. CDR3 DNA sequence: TGTGCCAGCAGGGGACAGGAAAATGTCTACGAGCAGTACTTC.

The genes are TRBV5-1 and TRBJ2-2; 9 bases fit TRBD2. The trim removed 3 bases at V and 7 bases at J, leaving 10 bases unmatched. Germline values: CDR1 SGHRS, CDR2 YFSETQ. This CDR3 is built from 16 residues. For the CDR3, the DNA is TGCGCCAGCAGCTGGCTCGGGACTAGCATAAGCGGGGAGCTGTTTTTT. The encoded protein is CASSWLGTSISGELFF. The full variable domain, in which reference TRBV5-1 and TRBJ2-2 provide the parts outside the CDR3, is KAGVTQTPRYLIKTRGQQVTLSCSPISGHRSVSWYQQTPGQGLQFLFEYFSETQRNKGNFPGRFSGRQFSNSRSEMNVSTLELGDSALYLCASSWLGTSISGELFFGEGSRLTVL.

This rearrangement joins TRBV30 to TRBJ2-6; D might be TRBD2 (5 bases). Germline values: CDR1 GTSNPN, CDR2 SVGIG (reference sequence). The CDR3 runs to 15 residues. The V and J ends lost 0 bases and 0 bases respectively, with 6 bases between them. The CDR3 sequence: CAWSVRGSGANVLTF. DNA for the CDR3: TGTGCCTGGAGTGTACGGGGCTCTGGGGCCAACGTCCTGACTTTC.

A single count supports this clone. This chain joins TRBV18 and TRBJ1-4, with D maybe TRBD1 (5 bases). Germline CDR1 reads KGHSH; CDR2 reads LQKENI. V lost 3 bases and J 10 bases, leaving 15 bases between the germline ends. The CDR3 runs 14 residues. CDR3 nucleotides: TGTGCCAGCTCACCCGAAGGGGAGGAGGGAAAACTGTTTTTT. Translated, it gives CASSPEGEEGKLFF.

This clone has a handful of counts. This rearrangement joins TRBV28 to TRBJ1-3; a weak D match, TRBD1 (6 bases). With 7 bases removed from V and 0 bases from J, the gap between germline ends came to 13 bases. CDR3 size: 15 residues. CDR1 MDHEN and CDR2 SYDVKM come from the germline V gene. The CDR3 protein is CASTLQGVSGNTIYF. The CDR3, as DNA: TGTGCCAGCACGCTACAGGGAGTCTCTGGAAACACCATATATTTT.

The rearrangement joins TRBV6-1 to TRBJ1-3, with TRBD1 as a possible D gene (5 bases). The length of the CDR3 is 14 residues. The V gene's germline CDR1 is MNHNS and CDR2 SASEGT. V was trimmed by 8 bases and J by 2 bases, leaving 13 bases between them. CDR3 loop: CASARGETGNTIYF. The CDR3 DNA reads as TGTGCCAGCGCGCGGGGGGAAACTGGAAACACCATATATTTT.

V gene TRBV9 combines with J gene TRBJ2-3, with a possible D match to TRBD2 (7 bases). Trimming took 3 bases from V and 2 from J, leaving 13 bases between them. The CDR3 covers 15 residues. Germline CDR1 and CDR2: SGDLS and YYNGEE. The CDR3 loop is CASSGGGYNTDTQYF. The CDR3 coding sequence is TGTGCCAGCAGCGGGGGGGGCTACAACACAGATACGCAGTATTTT.

Here the CDR3 DNA reads TGTGCCAGCAGCTTCGGAGAGACCCAGTACTTC. This sequence encodes CASSFGETQYF. The chain uses TRBV11-2 and TRBJ2-5; D gene unclear. Germline V gene lookup returns CDR1 SGHAT and CDR2 FQNNGV. The CDR3 runs to 11 residues. V was clipped by 3 bases and J by 4 bases, with 3 bases between them.

The CDR3 region is CASSEGGTGPDGEAQYF. The DNA for the CDR3 is TGTGCCAGCAGCGAGGGGGGGACAGGGCCTGACGGGGAGGCCCAGTACTTC. The chain couples TRBV9 to TRBJ2-5, with 9 bases lining up with TRBD1. The junction had 18 bases not matched to a gene; V was cut back by 3 bases and J by 9 bases. This CDR3 has 17 residues. CDR1 is SGDLS and CDR2 is YYNGEE in the germline V gene.

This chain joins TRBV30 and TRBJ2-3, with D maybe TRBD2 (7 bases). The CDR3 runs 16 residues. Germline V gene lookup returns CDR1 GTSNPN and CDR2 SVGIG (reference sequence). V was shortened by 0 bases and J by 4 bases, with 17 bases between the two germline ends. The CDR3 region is CAWSVGGGRVADTQYF. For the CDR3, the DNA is TGTGCCTGGAGTGTGGGAGGGGGGCGCGTGGCAGATACGCAGTATTTT.

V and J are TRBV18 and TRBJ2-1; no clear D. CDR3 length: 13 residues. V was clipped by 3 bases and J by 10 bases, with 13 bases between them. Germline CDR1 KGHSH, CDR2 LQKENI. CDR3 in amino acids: CASSPRLDGEQFF. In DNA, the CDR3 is TGTGCCAGCTCACCGAGACTCGACGGGGAGCAGTTCTTC.

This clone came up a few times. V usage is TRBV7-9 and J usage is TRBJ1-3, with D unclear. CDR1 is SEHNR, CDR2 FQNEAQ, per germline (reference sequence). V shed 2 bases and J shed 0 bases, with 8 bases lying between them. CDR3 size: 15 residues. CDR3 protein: CASSLLARSGNTIYF. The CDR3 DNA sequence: TGTGCCAGCAGCTTATTGGCCCGCTCTGGAAACACCATATATTTT.